Below are 23 T cell receptor beta chains sequenced from a single sample in a study of cytomegalovirus exposure and HLA in healthy donors. Amplification used 60 Vbeta primers and 13 Jbeta primers. TCRdb keeps only in-frame clones here, not all; method: immunoSEQ multiplex PCR. Of 170,000 or so clones listed, about four fifths are singletons. Sequenced input: PBMCs. Receptors were obtained from a girl between 10 and 17 years old in good health and CMV-seropositive.

The chain carries TRBV5-1 and TRBJ1-3, with TRBD1 as a possible D gene (5 bases). V shed 3 bases and J shed 2 bases, with 9 bases lying between them. CDR1 and CDR2 (germline): SGHRS, YFSETQ. The length of the CDR3 is 14 residues. The CDR3 nucleotides read TGCGCCAGCAGCTCAGGGCTACCTGGAAACACCATATATTTT. Its translation is CASSSGLPGNTIYF.

This sequence joins TRBV6-5 and TRBJ2-7, with TRBD2 matching 8 bases. This CDR3 spans 14 amino acids. Germline V gene data show CDR1 as MNHEY and CDR2 as SVGAGI. The V segment lost 5 bases and the J segment 2 bases; nucleotides outside the gene matches: 5. CDR3: CASSPSGGTYEQYF. The DNA for the CDR3 is TGTGCCAGCAGTCCGAGCGGGGGAACCTACGAGCAGTACTTC.

The V and J genes are TRBV5-1 and TRBJ2-3; 13 bases line up with TRBD2. The CDR3 has 18 amino acids. J lost 5 bases, V lost 4 bases, and 13 bases had no gene match. The germline CDR1 and CDR2 sequences are SGHRS and YFSETQ. DNA of the CDR3: TGCGCCAGCAGCAGCCCGGGACTAGCGGGGAACGTTGGAGATACGCAGTATTTT. It encodes CASSSPGLAGNVGDTQYF.

The chain uses TRBV6-1 and TRBJ1-6; a possible D gene is TRBD1 (5 bases). Germline CDR1 reads MNHNS; CDR2 reads SASEGT. V was shortened by 2 bases and J by 5 bases, with 7 bases between the two germline ends. This CDR3 is 14 amino acids long. The CDR3 here is CASSESGNNSPLHF. CDR3 bases: TGTGCCAGCAGTGAATCAGGGAATAATTCACCCCTCCACTTT.

This rearrangement joins TRBV19 to TRBJ1-2, with D maybe TRBD1 (6 bases). This CDR3 region has 14 residues. Germline loops: CDR1 LNHDA, CDR2 SQIVND (reference sequence). Trimming cost V 5 bases and J 4 bases, with 14 bases left between them. CDR3 DNA sequence: TGTGCCAGTAGTCTACAGGGCGAAGGCTATGGCTACACCTTC. This sequence encodes CASSLQGEGYGYTF.

The chain uses TRBV4-2 and TRBJ2-2, with 9 bases lining up with TRBD2. Germline assignment: CDR1 LGHNA and CDR2 YNFKEQ. CDR3 length: 17 residues. Trimming at V came to 0 bases and at J to 4 bases, leaving 6 bases not matched to a gene. The CDR3 DNA sequence: TGTGCCAGCAGCCAAGAGCCTAGCGGGGTGGGCACCGGGGAGCTGTTTTTT. Residues: CASSQEPSGVGTGELFF.

The chain has TRBV9 and TRBJ1-3; tentative D call: TRBD1 (6 bases). V was pared by 3 bases and J by 0 bases, with 16 bases between. The CDR3 has 17 residues. Germline V lookup: CDR1 SGDLS, CDR2 YYNGEE. CDR3 protein: CASSGLTQGDSGNTIYF. The DNA of the CDR3 is TGTGCCAGCAGCGGACTCACACAGGGTGACTCTGGAAACACCATATATTTT.

The V call is TRBV27, the J call TRBJ1-2; TRBD1 matches 8 bases. The CDR3 spans 14 residues. Germline V CDR1 and CDR2: MNHEY, SMNVEV (reference sequence). Trimming removed 5 bases from V and 4 bases from J; junction bases left unmatched: 6. CDR3 nucleotide sequence: TGTGCCAGCAGTCCAGGGGGCTATTTCTATGGCTACACCTTC. It is translated as CASSPGGYFYGYTF.

V gene TRBV7-8 combines with J gene TRBJ2-2; TRBD1 is a possible D gene (5 bases). The V end lost 1 base, the J end lost 7 bases, and 10 bases lay between the germline ends. The germline V gene has CDR1 SGHVS and CDR2 FQNEAQ. The CDR3 has 14 residues. The DNA of the CDR3 is TGTGCCAGCAGCTTAGAGGGGTCGGTCGGGGAGCTGTTTTTT. Residues: CASSLEGSVGELFF.

The chain uses TRBV19 and TRBJ2-5; 7 bases are shared with TRBD1. The CDR3 is 13 residues long. CDR1 is LNHDA, CDR2 SQIVND, per germline (reference sequence). Trimming cost V 10 bases and J 0 bases; bases outside gene matches: 5. CDR3 sequence reads: CAIPTGHQETQYF. In DNA, the CDR3 is TGTGCCATCCCGACAGGGCACCAAGAGACCCAGTACTTC. The complete variable domain, with remaining parts taken from reference TRBV19 and TRBJ2-5, reads DGGITQSPKYLFRKEGQNVTLSCEQNLNHDAMYWYRQDPGQGLRLIYYSQIVNDFQKGDIAEGYSVSREKKESFPLTVTSAQKNPTAFYLCAIPTGHQETQYFGPGTRLLVL.

This chain joins TRBV2 and TRBJ1-4, with a tentative D call TRBD1 (6 bases). Trimming cost V 1 base and J 0 bases, with 9 bases left between them. CDR3 length: 16 amino acids. Germline V CDR1 and CDR2: SNHLY, FYNNEI. CDR3 sequence reads: CASSEDRESTNEKLFF. CDR3 nucleotides: TGTGCCAGCAGTGAAGACAGGGAGTCAACTAATGAAAAACTGTTTTTT.

This clone was observed a few times. This chain connects TRBV5-1 to TRBJ2-3; 15 bases agree with TRBD2. Germline values: CDR1 SGHRS, CDR2 YFSETQ. This CDR3 comprises 21 residues. Trimming at V came to 1 base and at J to 0 bases, leaving 12 bases not matched to a gene. The CDR3 sequence: CASSLRTSGGEKITSTDTQYF. The CDR3 bases are TGCGCCAGCAGCTTGAGGACTAGCGGGGGGGAGAAAATTACTAGCACAGATACGCAGTATTTT.

This clone was counted a single time. J is TRBJ1-1 and V is TRBV19, with TRBD1 identical over 10 bases. J gave up 0 bases and V 5 bases, and 3 bases lay outside the gene matches. CDR3 length: 15 amino acids. Germline V lookup: CDR1 LNHDA, CDR2 SQIVND (reference sequence). The CDR3 DNA follows: TGTGCCAGTAGTGCGACAGGGGGCCTGAACACTGAAGCTTTCTTT. It yields the protein CASSATGGLNTEAFF.

This chain connects TRBV7-9 to TRBJ2-5; D is unresolved. Matching the DNA end better, TRBJ2-7 makes the J call doubtful. The CDR3 contains 15 residues. Germline V gene data show CDR1 as SEHNR and CDR2 as FQNEAQ (reference sequence). In DNA, the CDR3 is TGTGCCAGCAGCACCGGGTCCGTACCCCTCTACGAGCAGTACTTC. It specifies CASSTGSVPLYEQYF.

The V call is TRBV27, the J call TRBJ1-1; no clear D. This CDR3 has 13 residues. V lost 5 bases and J lost 1, with 8 bases in between. The germline V gene has CDR1 MNHEY and CDR2 SMNVEV (reference sequence). CDR3 in DNA: TGTGCCAGCAGTAACCGACAGAACACTGAAGCTTTCTTT. Translated: CASSNRQNTEAFF.

The CDR3 nucleotides read TGTGCCAGCAGGGGACTAGCAACCTACGAGCAGTACTTC. This encodes CASRGLATYEQYF. The rearrangement links TRBV6-5 to TRBJ2-7; 9 nucleotides line up with TRBD2. CDR1 is MNHEY, CDR2 SVGAGI, per germline. The CDR3 length is 13 residues. V was clipped by 6 bases and J by 2 bases; unmatched bases: 2.

The J gene is TRBJ2-1, the V gene TRBV2; 11 nucleotides agree with TRBD2. CDR3 length equals 16 residues. V trimming: 6 bases; J trimming: 4 bases; junction bases outside the gene matches: 8. Germline-derived CDR1 and CDR2 are SNHLY and FYNNEI. CDR3 in DNA: TGTGCCAGCAGGGCGTTTAGCGGGGGGGAGTACAATGAGCAGTTCTTC. Residues: CASRAFSGGEYNEQFF.

Written as DNA, the CDR3 is TGTGCCAGCAGCTCAGGTACAGGGGCTCACACTGAAGCTTTCTTT. Protein product: CASSSGTGAHTEAFF. The J gene is TRBJ1-1, the V gene TRBV5-8, with 7 bases matching TRBD1. Germline V gene data show CDR1 as SGHTS and CDR2 as YDEGEE. V trimming: 3 bases; J trimming: 3 bases; junction bases outside the gene matches: 8. The CDR3 covers 15 residues.

The chain links TRBV19 to TRBJ1-5; 7 bases agree with TRBD1. V was clipped by 6 bases and J by 1 base; unmatched bases: 9. This CDR3 is 16 amino acids long. Germline loops: CDR1 LNHDA, CDR2 SQIVND (reference sequence). In DNA form, the CDR3 reads TGTGCCAGTAGCCCGACAGGGAGTCTGAGCAATCAGCCCCAGCATTTT. Amino acid sequence: CASSPTGSLSNQPQHF.

J is TRBJ2-1 and V is TRBV28, with TRBD2 identical over 8 bases. The ends lost 4 bases at V and 0 bases at J; junction bases unmatched: 5. This CDR3 comprises 16 residues. The germline V gene encodes CDR1 MDHEN and CDR2 SYDVKM. CDR3 coding DNA: TGTGCCAGCAGTTCCGGCGGGGGGAGCTCCTACAATGAGCAGTTCTTC. Protein sequence: CASSSGGGSSYNEQFF.

The gene calls are TRBV6-1 and TRBJ2-1; 7 bases agree with TRBD2. The CDR3 has 16 amino acids. The J segment lost 4 bases and the V segment lost 0 bases, leaving 6 bases of the junction unmatched. Per germline, CDR1 MNHNS and CDR2 SASEGT. As DNA, the CDR3 is TGTGCCAGCAGTGAAGCCAGGGCGGGGGAGTACAATGAGCAGTTCTTC. Translating it yields CASSEARAGEYNEQFF.

For the CDR3, the DNA is TGTGCCAGCAGTTACTCGACTAGCGGTCTCGAGGATACGCAGTATTTT. It codes for CASSYSTSGLEDTQYF. The V call is TRBV6-5, the J call TRBJ2-3; 9 bases are shared with TRBD2. The CDR3 covers 16 residues. The trim removed 0 bases at V and 6 bases at J, leaving 7 bases unmatched. CDR1 and CDR2 from the germline V gene are MNHEY and SVGAGI.

This clone came up once. The chain employs TRBV7-3 and TRBJ1-1; D is ambiguous. There are 14 residues in the CDR3. Germline assignment: CDR1 SGHTA and CDR2 FQGTGA. V was cut by 4 bases and J by 1 base, with 10 bases left in between. Here the CDR3 DNA reads TGTGCCAGCAGCTCTGTGACGGGGAACACTGAAGCTTTCTTT. Its protein product is CASSSVTGNTEAFF.